This TCR beta chain was profiled in a study of blood T cells in healthy people across ages. Using a J-beta primer mix together with a sample-barcoded 5' primer, a second PCR was run for roughly 7 to 12 cycles. Unique molecular identifiers of 12 random nucleotides labeled each cDNA. TCRdb reprocessed the 5' RACE reads with MiXCR, giving one entry per CDR3 protein. Of around 1,100,000 distinct CDR3 sequences in the sample, 35% to 45% were seen once. The CDR3 contains 14 residues. V lost 1 base to trimming and J lost 5 bases; unmatched junction nucleotides: 4. Details on this clonotype: Its antigen remains unidentified.

Study findings and constraints: TCR beta diversity, measured per million T cells, fell in a roughly linear way with age. Estimates drawn from one million T cells were deemed to understate diversity.

The chain links TRBV12-3 or TRBV12-4 to TRBJ1-1; TRBD1 agrees at 7 bases. This clonotype was sampled from a man aged 18 to 35 in good health. Sample: blood. The CDR3 region has the DNA TGTGCCAGCAGTTTAGTCGGCAGGGGGACTGAAGCTTTCTTT. Residues: CASSLVGRGTEAFF.